This T cell receptor beta chain originates from a study of blood T cell repertoires in COVID-19. At the level of the study: Sites in the United States, Italy and Spain provided acute and convalescent COVID-19 samples. The cDNA or gDNA used as material had been derived from T cells, B-cell-depleted T cells, or PBMCs.

J lost 1 base, V lost 5 bases, and 1 base had no gene match. The CDR3 runs 13 residues. From germline, CDR1 is PRHDT and CDR2 FYEKMQ (reference sequence). Generated by immunoSEQ multiplex PCR, the TCRdb table keeps only in-frame clones and is missing some. The sample has 50,000 to 65,000 clones, around 87% seen once; the top ten hold under 4.5%. This rearrangement joins TRBV13 to TRBJ1-1, with 7 bases that match TRBD1. This sequence originates from a human donor in a cohort sampled during active COVID-19. The sample consisted of peripheral blood. The chain's CDR3 is CASSNRGNTEAFF. As DNA, the CDR3 is TGTGCCAGCAGCAACAGGGGGAACACTGAAGCTTTCTTT.